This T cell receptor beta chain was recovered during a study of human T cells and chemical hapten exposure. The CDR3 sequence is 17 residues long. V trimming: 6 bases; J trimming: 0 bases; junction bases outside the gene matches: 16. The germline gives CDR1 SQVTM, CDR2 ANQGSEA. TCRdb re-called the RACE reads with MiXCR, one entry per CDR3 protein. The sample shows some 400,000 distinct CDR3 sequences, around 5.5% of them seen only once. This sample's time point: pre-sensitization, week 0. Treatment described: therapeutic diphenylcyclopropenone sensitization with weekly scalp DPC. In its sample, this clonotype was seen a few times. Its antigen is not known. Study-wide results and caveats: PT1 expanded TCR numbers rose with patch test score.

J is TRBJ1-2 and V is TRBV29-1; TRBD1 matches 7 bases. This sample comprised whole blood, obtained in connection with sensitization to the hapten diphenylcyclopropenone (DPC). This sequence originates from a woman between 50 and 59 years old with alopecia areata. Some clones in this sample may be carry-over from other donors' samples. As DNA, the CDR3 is TGCAGCGTCTTTGAGAGACAGGGACTCCCATCTAACTATGGCTACACCTTC. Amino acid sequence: CSVFERQGLPSNYGYTF.